This T cell receptor beta chain was sequenced during a study of response to subunit inactivated influenza vaccine. Between the trimmed V and J ends, which lost 6 bases and 4 bases, there was a span of 7 bases. CDR1 ENHRY and CDR2 SYGVKD come from the germline V gene. The CDR3 is made up of 12 amino acids. This clonotype was seen many times. TCRdb called the RT-PCR reads again in MiXCR, with one record for every CDR3 protein. Of roughly 650,000 distinct CDR3 sequences detected, about a sixth appear once; the ten largest clones hold roughly 12%. The chain couples TRBV10-3 to TRBJ2-1; weak D call: TRBD1 (6 bases). This receptor was taken from a man aged 50 to 59 who received an inactivated influenza vaccine. The sample consisted of PBMCs from blood, taken 11 to 12 days after vaccination. The CDR3 DNA sequence: TGTGCCATCAGCGGACAGTACAATGAGCAGTTCTTC. Translated: CAISGQYNEQFF.